This passage covers 20 T cell receptor beta chains from one sample sequenced in a study of Ad26.COV2.S vaccination and SARS-CoV-2 variants. Generated by immunoSEQ multiplex PCR, the TCRdb table keeps only in-frame clones and is missing some. The repertoire holds hundreds of thousands of clones, with approximately 88% as singletons. Treatment defined: around 19 received Ad26.COV2.S at low or high dose, single or two shots; roughly five received placebo; per-sample allocation not given. Sampling happened 63 days after the first vaccine or placebo injection. The sequencing used peripheral blood, collected in a trial of Ad26.COV2.S vaccine versus placebo. The receptors here all came from a person aged 18-60 years who received the Ad26.COV2.S COVID-19 vaccine or a placebo.

This chain links TRBV9 with TRBJ1-1; D possibly corresponds to TRBD1 (6 bases). CDR1 SGDLS and CDR2 YYNGEE come from the germline V gene. This CDR3 is built from 13 residues. The V end lost 1 base, the J end lost 8 bases, and 12 bases lay between the germline ends. CDR3 nucleotides: TGTGCCAGCAGCGTATACCCAGGGGAAGAAGCTTTCTTT. As protein: CASSVYPGEEAFF.

This rearrangement joins TRBV19 to TRBJ2-4; 7 positions agree with TRBD1. This CDR3 has 13 amino acids. V lost 10 bases to trimming and J lost 0 bases; unmatched junction nucleotides: 3. Germline CDR1 is LNHDA and CDR2 is SQIVND (reference sequence). The CDR3 sequence: CATGTVAKNIQYF. CDR3 nucleotide sequence: TGTGCCACGGGGACAGTAGCCAAAAACATTCAGTACTTC.

This clone was observed a single time. The chain employs TRBV27 and TRBJ2-5; 8 nucleotides line up with TRBD1. V gave up 2 bases and J gave up 5 bases; unmatched junction bases: 1. This CDR3 spans 13 amino acids. In germline, CDR1 is MNHEY, CDR2 SMNVEV (reference sequence). Here the CDR3 reads CASSLNRGETQYF. CDR3 sequence (DNA): TGTGCCAGCAGTTTAAACAGGGGGGAGACCCAGTACTTC.

This rearrangement joins TRBV7-9 to TRBJ2-5, with 10 bases that match TRBD2. Losses at the gene ends were 1 base for V and 6 bases for J; bases not matched to a gene: 8. CDR1 and CDR2 from the germline V gene are SEHNR and FQNEAQ (reference sequence). This CDR3 is built from 16 residues. The CDR3 spells CASSLEAGGPRKTQYF. The CDR3 DNA reads TGTGCCAGCAGCTTAGAAGCGGGAGGGCCTAGGAAGACCCAGTACTTC.

There are a few counts of this clone. The rearrangement joins TRBV19 to TRBJ1-1, with D possibly being TRBD1 (6 bases). The CDR3 runs 13 residues. The germline gives CDR1 LNHDA, CDR2 SQIVND (reference sequence). V dropped 6 bases and J dropped 5 bases, with 13 bases sitting between them. In DNA, the CDR3 is TGTGCCAGTAGGAGGGGGGGAGGGACTGAAGCTTTCTTT. Its translation: CASRRGGGTEAFF.

In this sample, this clone turned up once. The chain joins TRBV5-8 to TRBJ2-7, with 10 positions matching TRBD2. The CDR3 spans 17 residues. Germline V gene data show CDR1 as SGHTS and CDR2 as YDEGEE. Trimming took 4 bases from V and 5 from J; bases not matched to a gene: 15. This CDR3 is CASSLVASGRKKDEQYF. CDR3 nucleotide sequence: TGTGCCAGCAGCCTGGTCGCTAGCGGGAGAAAAAAGGACGAGCAGTACTTC.

This clone came up once. The rearrangement links TRBV6-5 to TRBJ2-2; D is perhaps TRBD1 (6 bases). The CDR3 has 16 amino acids. Germline V gene sequence: CDR1 MNHEY, CDR2 SVGAGI. Trimming cost V 2 bases and J 1 base, with 11 bases left between them. Written as DNA, the CDR3 is TGTGCCAGCAGTTACGGTGGGGGCGTGAACACCGGGGAGCTGTTTTTT. Residues: CASSYGGGVNTGELFF.

The chain has TRBV6-6 and TRBJ1-5; 8 positions match TRBD1. This CDR3 contains 16 residues. Germline V gene lookup returns CDR1 MNHNY and CDR2 SVGAGI (reference sequence). Trimming removed 2 bases from V and 0 bases from J; junction bases left unmatched: 3. DNA of the CDR3: TGTGCCAGCAGTTACCTAGGACAGGGTAGCAATCAGCCCCAGCATTTT. Protein: CASSYLGQGSNQPQHF.

This chain uses TRBV15 with TRBJ1-6, with D possibly being TRBD1 (5 bases). The CDR3 covers 14 residues. Between the trimmed V and J ends, which lost 0 bases and 10 bases, there was a span of 10 bases. Germline V gives CDR1 LNHNV, CDR2 YYDKDF (reference sequence). The CDR3 coding sequence is TGTGCCACCAGCAGAGATCGGGGCGGGTCACCCCTCCACTTT. Residues: CATSRDRGGSPLHF.

V usage is TRBV4-3 and J usage is TRBJ1-6; TRBD1 agrees at 7 bases. The ends lost 0 bases at V and 4 bases at J; junction bases unmatched: 3. The CDR3 length is 16 residues. CDR1 and CDR2 from the germline V gene are LGHNA and YSLEER. DNA for the CDR3: TGCGCCAGCAGCCAAGAAAAGGACAGGTATAATTCACCCCTCCACTTT. Protein product: CASSQEKDRYNSPLHF.

The chain combines TRBV3-1 (or the pseudogene TRBV3-2) with TRBJ2-5; 8 bases agree with TRBD2. This CDR3 spans 16 amino acids. The V gene end was trimmed by 4 bases and the J gene end by 5 bases; junction bases not matched to a gene: 12. In germline, CDR1 is LGHDT, CDR2 YNNKEL (reference sequence). CDR3 region: CASSLGSGIAGETQYF. The CDR3, as DNA: TGTGCCAGCAGCCTAGGAAGTGGAATAGCGGGGGAGACCCAGTACTTC.

V is TRBV30 and J is TRBJ1-2; TRBD1 is a possible D gene (6 bases). The CDR3 length is 15 residues. Looked up from germline, CDR1 is GTSNPN and CDR2 is SVGIG (reference sequence). V was pared by 1 base and J by 3 bases, with 15 bases between. CDR3 nucleotide sequence: TGTGCCTGGAGTGAGGAGGTCAGGGGATACTATGGCTACACCTTC. This sequence encodes CAWSEEVRGYYGYTF.

The chain links TRBV11-2 to TRBJ2-7, with 10 bases identical to TRBD2. The CDR3 runs to 15 residues. V shed 4 bases and J 3 bases; nucleotides not matched to a gene: 6. Germline V lookup: CDR1 SGHAT, CDR2 FQNNGV. DNA of the CDR3: TGTGCCAGCAGCTGGACCGGGACTAGCGACTACGAGCAGTACTTC. This translates into CASSWTGTSDYEQYF.

This chain joins TRBV5-1 and TRBJ2-2, with 8 bases aligning to TRBD2. V shed 4 bases, J shed 7 bases, and the junction held 12 bases outside the gene matches. The germline V gene encodes CDR1 SGHRS and CDR2 YFSETQ. CDR3 length: 16 amino acids. The CDR3 is CASSPGSGGPFGELFF. CDR3 bases: TGCGCCAGCAGCCCCGGGAGCGGGGGCCCGTTCGGGGAGCTGTTTTTT.

The rearrangement uses TRBV6-5 and TRBJ2-6, with D unclear. This CDR3 region has 15 residues. Trimming took 3 bases from V and 0 from J, leaving 6 bases between them. CDR1 and CDR2 (germline): MNHEY, SVGAGI. As DNA, the CDR3 is TGTGCCAGCAGTTATAGGGTCTCTGGGGCCAACGTCCTGACTTTC. It is translated as CASSYRVSGANVLTF.

The chain uses TRBV6-1 and TRBJ1-3; weak D call: TRBD1 (6 bases). This CDR3 spans 18 amino acids. Deletions cut 1 base from V and 0 bases from J, with 16 bases between. Looked up from germline, CDR1 is MNHNS and CDR2 is SASEGT. CDR3 in DNA: TGTGCCAGCAGTGAAGAATTTGACAGGATAACCTCTGGAAACACCATATATTTT. Protein product: CASSEEFDRITSGNTIYF.

CDR3 DNA: TGTGCCATCAGGGCCCAGTCCGACTACACCTTC. Residues: CAIRAQSDYTF. The chain carries TRBV10-3 and TRBJ1-2; D gene unclear. Germline CDR1 and CDR2: ENHRY and SYGVKD. The length of the CDR3 is 11 residues. V shed 6 bases and J shed 10 bases, with 12 bases lying between them.

The gene calls are TRBV30 and TRBJ1-6, with D perhaps TRBD1 (5 bases). The CDR3 spans 16 residues. Trimming removed 0 bases at V and 10 bases at J, with 19 bases between. CDR1 and CDR2 (germline): GTSNPN, SVGIG (reference sequence). The CDR3 sequence is CAWSVGRVNGGSPLHF. As DNA, the CDR3 is TGTGCCTGGAGTGTGGGCAGGGTGAATGGCGGATCACCCCTCCACTTT.

J is TRBJ1-2 and V is TRBV24-1, with D perhaps TRBD1 (6 bases). This CDR3 has 13 residues. Deletions cut 3 bases from V and 4 bases from J, with 8 bases between. Germline V gives CDR1 KGHDR, CDR2 SFDVKD. In DNA, the CDR3 is TGTGCCACCAGTGATAAACAGGGCTATGGCTACACCTTC. This translates into CATSDKQGYGYTF.

The gene calls are TRBV29-1 and TRBJ1-2; D might be TRBD1 (5 bases). This CDR3 has 14 amino acids. The germline gives CDR1 SQVTM, CDR2 ANQGSEA. V lost 8 bases and J 7 bases, leaving 23 bases between the germline ends. The CDR3 DNA is TGCAGCTGTAGGGTATATGGGGACGAGGGTGGCTACACCTTC. It is translated as CSCRVYGDEGGYTF.